What follows describes a single TCR beta chain. The data were taken from a study of blood T cell repertoires in COVID-19. The repertoire was sequenced with immunoSEQ multiplex PCR; TCRdb's copy has only in-frame clones and lacks some. The sample lists 200,000 to 250,000 clones, 70% to 90% occurring once. This clonotype originated in a man under 40 who had recovered from COVID-19. Sequencing was performed on PBMCs or T cells enriched from blood (not recorded which).

The CDR3 here is CASSLLTSGSREQYF. The CDR3 coding sequence is TGCGCCAGCAGCTTGCTGACTAGCGGGAGTCGCGAGCAGTACTTC. V usage is TRBV5-1 and J usage is TRBJ2-7, with 12 bases fitting TRBD2. In germline, CDR1 is SGHRS, CDR2 YFSETQ. The CDR3 has 15 residues. Trimming cost V 1 base and J 6 bases; bases outside gene matches: 5.